These 24 T cell receptor beta chains came from one sample sequenced in a study of blood T cells in healthy people across ages. Next came a second PCR, run for about 7 to 12 cycles, which used a sample-barcoded 5' primer along with a J-beta primer mix. TCRdb reprocessed the 5' RACE reads via MiXCR and lists one record per CDR3 protein. The sample consists of hundreds of thousands of distinct CDR3 sequences, approximately 52% of them appearing once. The sample comprised blood. These receptors all come from a woman of 80 years or more in good health.

The table lists this clonotype with a few counts. The V gene is TRBV4-2, the J gene TRBJ2-2; no reliable D call. Germline CDR1 LGHNA, CDR2 YNFKEQ. The CDR3 is 14 residues long. The germline V and J ends were trimmed by 3 bases and 0 bases, with 5 bases remaining between them. The CDR3 here is CASSQPANTGELFF. As DNA, the CDR3 is TGTGCCAGCAGCCAGCCGGCGAACACCGGGGAGCTGTTTTTT.

This clonotype occurred once. The V gene is TRBV5-1, the J gene TRBJ1-4; D might be TRBD1 (5 bases). The CDR3 is 13 amino acids. V was shortened by 4 bases and J by 4 bases, with 8 bases between the two germline ends. Germline assignment: CDR1 SGHRS and CDR2 YFSETQ. CDR3 in DNA: TGCGCCAGCAGCAGGGACGTTAATGAAAAACTGTTTTTT. Residues: CASSRDVNEKLFF.

The V call is TRBV29-1, the J call TRBJ2-1; D is uncertain. V was trimmed by 6 bases and J by 2 bases, leaving 11 bases between them. CDR3 size: 13 residues. Germline V gives CDR1 SQVTM, CDR2 ANQGSEA. The CDR3 spells CSVTKLPYNEQFF. The CDR3 bases are TGCAGCGTAACGAAGTTGCCCTACAATGAGCAGTTCTTC.

Comment on this clonotype: This could be a read error, since a much larger clone is one nucleotide away. The gene calls are TRBV13 and TRBJ1-1; a possible D gene is TRBD1 (6 bases). Trimming took off 4 bases at V and 4 bases at J, with 10 bases between the two ends. CDR1 is PRHDT and CDR2 is FYEKMQ in the germline V gene (reference sequence). This CDR3 spans 13 amino acids. The CDR3 sequence: CASSSQGFTEAFF. In DNA, the CDR3 is TGTGCCAGCAGCTCACAGGGTTTCACTGAAGCTTTCTTT.

This chain uses TRBV18 with TRBJ2-7; D remains ambiguous. The V gene lost 3 bases and the J gene lost 0 bases, with 12 bases spanning the gap. The CDR3 sequence is 15 residues long. From germline, CDR1 is KGHSH and CDR2 LQKENI. As DNA, the CDR3 is TGTGCCAGCTCACCTTACGGTAGGAGCTCCTACGAGCAGTACTTC. Its protein is CASSPYGRSSYEQYF.

This clonotype was counted between two and nine times. The rearrangement joins TRBV6-6 to TRBJ1-1, with TRBD1 matching over 10 bases. Germline V gives CDR1 MNHNY, CDR2 SVGAGI (reference sequence). This CDR3 region has 15 residues. The V gene end was trimmed by 2 bases and the J gene end by 4 bases; junction bases not matched to a gene: 4. CDR3 in amino acids: CASSYPRDRGTEAFF. The CDR3 bases are TGTGCCAGCAGTTACCCTCGGGACAGGGGCACTGAAGCTTTCTTT.

On this clonotype: A much larger clone sits a single nucleotide away, making a read error possible. V gene TRBV5-1 combines with J gene TRBJ2-1; 9 positions agree with TRBD2. The end of the DNA aligns better with TRBJ2-7, so the J call may be wrong. The CDR3 has 15 amino acids. CDR1 and CDR2 (germline): SGHRS, YFSETQ. CDR3 nucleotides: TGCGCCAGCAGCTTGGCTAGCGGGACCTACAATGAGCAGTACTTC. It translates to CASSLASGTYNEQYF.

V and J are TRBV5-1 and TRBJ1-1; D ambiguous. The CDR3 covers 14 residues. Germline V lookup: CDR1 SGHRS, CDR2 YFSETQ. With 4 bases removed from V and 1 base from J, the gap between germline ends came to 11 bases. As DNA, the CDR3 is TGCGCCAGCAGCCAACTTAAACAGAACACTGAAGCTTTCTTT. Amino acid sequence: CASSQLKQNTEAFF.

This clonotype came up many times. The chain joins TRBV7-8 to TRBJ2-7, with 8 bases fitting TRBD1. The CDR3 totals 14 residues. The J segment lost 3 bases and the V segment lost 4 bases, leaving 5 bases of the junction unmatched. Germline V gene sequence: CDR1 SGHVS, CDR2 FQNEAQ. The CDR3 DNA reads as TGTGCCAGCAGCTCCACCGGGACAGGCTACGAGCAGTACTTC. This sequence encodes CASSSTGTGYEQYF. Filled out from reference TRBV7-8 and TRBJ2-7, the complete variable domain reads GAGVSQSPRYKVAKRGQDVALRCDPISGHVSLFWYQQALGQGPEFLTYFQNEAQLDKSGLPSDRFFAERPEGSVSTLKIQRTQQEDSAVYLCASSSTGTGYEQYFGPGTRLTVT.

This clonotype was seen ten or more times. The chain links TRBV5-1 to TRBJ2-3; the match to TRBD2 covers 7 bases. CDR1 and CDR2 (germline): SGHRS, YFSETQ. The CDR3 loop spans 19 amino acids. V lost 3 bases and J lost 4; bases outside the gene matches: 20. CDR3 sequence (DNA): TGCGCCAGCAGCTGGTGGCGGGCGGGAGATCCCGTTGTCCCAGATACGCAGTATTTT. The encoded protein is CASSWWRAGDPVVPDTQYF.

A few counts support this clonotype. The rearrangement joins TRBV29-1 to TRBJ2-5; 11 bases fit TRBD1. The CDR3 runs to 14 residues. In germline, CDR1 is SQVTM, CDR2 ANQGSEA. Losses at the gene ends were 8 bases for V and 5 bases for J; bases not matched to a gene: 10. CDR3 in DNA: TGCAGCACTGAAGGACAGGGGGCTCGTGAGACCCAGTACTTC. Protein: CSTEGQGARETQYF. Complete variable domain (other parts from reference TRBV29-1 and TRBJ2-5): SAVISQKPSRDICQRGTSLTIQCQVDSQVTMMFWYRQQPGQSLTLIATANQGSEATYESGFVIDKFPISRPNLTFSTLTVSNMSPEDSSIYLCSTEGQGARETQYFGPGTRLLVL.

This clonotype came up many times. This chain links TRBV3-1 with TRBJ2-3; 8 bases match TRBD2. CDR3 length: 16 residues. With 0 bases clipped from V and 2 bases from J, the junction kept 4 bases outside the gene matches. Per the germline V gene, CDR1 is LGHDT and CDR2 is YNNKEL (reference sequence). CDR3 sequence (DNA): TGTGCCAGCAGCCAAGAGCGCGGGGGGATCACAGATACGCAGTATTTT. As protein: CASSQERGGITDTQYF.

The sample holds many counts of this clonotype. The chain employs TRBV7-3 and TRBJ2-3; 7 bases agree with TRBD2. The CDR3 has 15 amino acids. Germline lookup yields CDR1 SGHTA and CDR2 FQGTGA. V shed 1 base, J shed 4 bases, and the junction held 5 bases outside the gene matches. The CDR3 here is CASSLRGGSSDTQYF. Here the CDR3 DNA reads TGTGCCAGCAGCTTAAGAGGCGGGAGCTCAGATACGCAGTATTTT.

CDR3 residues: CASRQDRIPNSPLHF. In nucleotides, the CDR3 is TGTGCCAGCAGACAGGACAGAATTCCTAATTCACCCCTCCACTTT. The chain is built from TRBV6-1 and TRBJ1-6; tentative D call: TRBD1 (6 bases). CDR1 is MNHNS, CDR2 SASEGT, per germline. The germline V and J ends were trimmed by 6 bases and 6 bases, with 15 bases remaining between them. There are 15 residues in the CDR3.

The gene calls are TRBV4-3 and TRBJ2-1, with D unclear. CDR1 and CDR2 from the germline V gene are LGHNA and YSLEER. Trimming took off 3 bases at V and 8 bases at J, with 14 bases between the two ends. The CDR3 extends over 14 amino acids. Written as DNA, the CDR3 is TGCGCCAGCAGCCACGCGGACCGAGATGATGAGCAGTTCTTC. As protein: CASSHADRDDEQFF.

Many counts were recorded for this clonotype. The chain employs TRBV30 and TRBJ1-2; perhaps TRBD1 as D (6 bases). The V gene lost 4 bases and the J gene lost 7 bases, with 13 bases spanning the gap. In germline, CDR1 is GTSNPN, CDR2 SVGIG (reference sequence). The CDR3 runs to 12 residues. In nucleotides, the CDR3 is TGTGCCTGGATCCGGACAGTTCGTGGCTACACCTTC. Translation: CAWIRTVRGYTF.

This CDR3 is CASTVNGSQPQHF. CDR3 bases: TGCGCCAGCACCGTAAATGGAAGTCAGCCCCAGCATTTT. The chain employs TRBV10-2 and TRBJ1-5; D is unresolved. Germline V CDR1 and CDR2: WSHSY, SAAADI. This CDR3 comprises 13 residues. Deletions cut 7 bases from V and 6 bases from J, with 13 bases between.

The chain couples TRBV7-9 to TRBJ2-7; TRBD2 agrees at 8 bases. V was clipped by 4 bases and J by 7 bases; unmatched bases: 15. The V gene's germline CDR1 is SEHNR and CDR2 FQNEAQ (reference sequence). This CDR3 contains 16 residues. The CDR3 coding sequence is TGTGCCAGCAGCTACCCTAAGCGGGAGCTTCGGAATGAGCAGTACTTC. Encoded protein: CASSYPKRELRNEQYF.

Turning to this clonotype: Germline is not matched at one junction end, which may reflect a read error. This chain joins TRBV5-6 and TRBJ2-6, with D perhaps matching TRBD1 (5 bases). Germline V CDR1 and CDR2: SGHDT, YYEEEE. The CDR3 loop spans 16 amino acids. CDR3 protein: CASSLRVSPGANILTF. The CDR3, as DNA: TGTGCCAGCAGCTTGCGAGTGAGTCCTGGGGCCAACATCCTGACTTTC.

This clonotype has a handful of counts. The V gene is TRBV27, the J gene TRBJ2-3; D possibly corresponds to TRBD1 (7 bases). V lost 7 bases, J lost 1 base, and 15 bases lay in between. Germline V gene lookup returns CDR1 MNHEY and CDR2 SMNVEV (reference sequence). The CDR3 is made up of 15 amino acids. This CDR3 is CASTLRGAGTDTQYF. The CDR3 DNA sequence: TGTGCCAGCACACTCAGGGGGGCTGGCACAGATACGCAGTATTTT.

The chain is built from TRBV28 and TRBJ2-3; 12 bases agree with TRBD2. CDR1 and CDR2 (germline): MDHEN, SYDVKM. V shed 5 bases, J shed 7 bases, and the junction held 7 bases outside the gene matches. The CDR3 is 15 amino acids. In DNA form, the CDR3 reads TGTGCCAGCAGTAGGCTAGCGGGGGGGTGGTATACGCAGTATTTT. It yields the protein CASSRLAGGWYTQYF.

This clonotype was observed at least ten times. This chain links TRBV5-1 with TRBJ2-5; 7 positions agree with TRBD2. This CDR3 region has 14 residues. Germline assignment: CDR1 SGHRS and CDR2 YFSETQ. V trimming: 9 bases; J trimming: 2 bases; junction bases outside the gene matches: 10. CDR3 sequence (DNA): TGCGCCACCTCAGAACTAGCGACGCAAGAGACCCAGTACTTC. Protein: CATSELATQETQYF.

This clonotype has only a few counts. V usage is TRBV11-2 and J usage is TRBJ2-3; no clear D. Trimming shortened V by 3 bases and J by 0 bases, and 10 bases separated the two germline ends. This CDR3 spans 15 amino acids. CDR1 and CDR2 from the germline V gene are SGHAT and FQNNGV. The CDR3 DNA reads TGTGCCAGCAGCTTTATACCGTCTAGCACAGATACGCAGTATTTT. The encoded protein is CASSFIPSSTDTQYF.

The chain is built from TRBV20-1 and TRBJ1-2; 8 nucleotides match TRBD1. V shed 4 bases, J shed 3 bases, and the junction held 4 bases outside the gene matches. CDR3 length equals 13 residues. Germline CDR1 and CDR2: DFQATT and SNEGSKA (reference sequence). The CDR3 is CSANLDRDYGYTF. The CDR3 DNA reads as TGCAGTGCTAACTTGGACAGGGACTATGGCTACACCTTC.